Described below is a single T cell receptor (beta chain) sequence and its context. As yet, its antigen is unknown. The PCR used 60 Vbeta and 13 Jbeta primers. Assay used: immunoSEQ multiplex PCR; TCRdb lists only in-frame clones, some missing. This sample has 130,000 or so clones, with more than 75% found just once. V shed 0 bases, J shed 4 bases, and the junction held 9 bases outside the gene matches. Germline V lookup: CDR1 LGHNA, CDR2 YSLEER. The CDR3 spans 19 residues. The source of the sample is a study of cytomegalovirus exposure and HLA in healthy donors. Study-level findings and limits: Other equally common chains were less clonally expanded than HLA-associated TCR beta chains, a later analysis showed.

This sequence was found in a female donor in good health and CMV-seronegative. The sequenced sample was PBMCs. The chain employs TRBV4-3 and TRBJ2-3, with TRBD2 matching over 14 bases. The CDR3 region has the DNA TGCGCCAGCAGCCAAGATATGGGGACTAGCGGGAGTTTGGCAGATACGCAGTATTTT. Encoded protein: CASSQDMGTSGSLADTQYF.